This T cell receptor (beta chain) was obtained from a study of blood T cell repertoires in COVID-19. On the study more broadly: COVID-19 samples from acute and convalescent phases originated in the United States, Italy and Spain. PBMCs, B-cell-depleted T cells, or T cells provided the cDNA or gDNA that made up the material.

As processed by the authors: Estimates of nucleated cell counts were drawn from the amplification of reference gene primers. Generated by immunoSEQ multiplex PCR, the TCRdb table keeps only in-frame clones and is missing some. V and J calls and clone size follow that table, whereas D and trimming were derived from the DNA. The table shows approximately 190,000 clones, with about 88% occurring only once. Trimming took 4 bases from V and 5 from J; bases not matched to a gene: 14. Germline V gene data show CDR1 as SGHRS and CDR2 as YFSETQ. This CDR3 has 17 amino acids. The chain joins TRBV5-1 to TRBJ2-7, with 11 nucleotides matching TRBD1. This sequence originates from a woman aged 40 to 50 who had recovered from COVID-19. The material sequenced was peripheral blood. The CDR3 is CASSDSPGTGGYNEQYF. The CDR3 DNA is TGCGCCAGCAGCGATTCCCCCGGGACAGGGGGTTATAACGAGCAGTACTTC.